The 10 T cell receptor beta chains below all came from one sample that was sequenced in a study of T-cell memory formation after mild COVID-19. MiXCR, applied by TCRdb to the 5' RACE reads, yields one record per CDR3 protein. The repertoire holds more than 150,000 distinct CDR3 sequences, with approximately 18% as singletons. Sequencing was done on a sample of PBMCs or a T cell subset sorted from them (not recorded which). These receptors came from a man younger than 30 who had mild COVID-19 (a few samples of this study predate the infection). Cell type and time point are not known.

This clonotype was counted a few times. V usage is TRBV5-6 and J usage is TRBJ2-6; TRBD2 is a possible D gene (5 bases). V was shortened by 1 base and J by 6 bases, with 11 bases between the two germline ends. Germline CDR1 is SGHDT and CDR2 is YYEEEE. The CDR3 totals 15 residues. CDR3 sequence: CASSLSGSVANVLTF. The CDR3 nucleotides are TGTGCCAGCAGCTTGAGCGGCTCGGTGGCCAACGTCCTGACTTTC.

This clonotype has more than one count but fewer than ten. The rearrangement links TRBV20-1 to TRBJ1-6; D call uncertain. The CDR3 length is 14 residues. V was shortened by 2 bases and J by 8 bases, with 13 bases between the two germline ends. Germline V gene sequence: CDR1 DFQATT, CDR2 SNEGSKA (reference sequence). The CDR3, as DNA: TGCAGTGCTAGACGCAGGCTTTCTGATTCACCCCTCCACTTT. Translation gives CSARRRLSDSPLHF.

J is TRBJ2-3 and V is TRBV6-2 or TRBV6-3; D possibly corresponds to TRBD1 (5 bases). Trimming took off 6 bases at V and 9 bases at J, with 19 bases between the two ends. CDR1 and CDR2 (germline): MNHEY, SVGEGT. The CDR3 has 14 residues. In DNA form, the CDR3 reads TGTGCCAGCAGCGACCCCTCCAGGGTCTTGACGCAGTATTTT. Protein sequence: CASSDPSRVLTQYF.

The chain joins TRBV7-2 to TRBJ1-1, with D possibly matching TRBD1 (6 bases). Between the trimmed V and J ends, which lost 1 base and 6 bases, there was a span of 15 bases. The CDR3 contains 15 residues. CDR1 SGHTA and CDR2 FQGNSA come from the germline V gene. This chain's CDR3 is CASSLVGGAGPEAFF. The CDR3 nucleotides read TGTGCCAGCAGCTTAGTGGGGGGCGCGGGTCCTGAAGCTTTCTTT. Complete variable domain (other parts from reference TRBV7-2 and TRBJ1-1): GAGVSQSPSNKVTEKGKDVELRCDPISGHTALYWYRQSLGQGLEFLIYFQGNSAPDKSGLPSDRFSAERTGGSVSTLTIQRTQQEDSAVYLCASSLVGGAGPEAFFGQGTRLTVV.

This clonotype was observed a few times. V and J are TRBV4-3 and TRBJ2-3, with D perhaps being TRBD1 or TRBD2 (5 bases each). Germline assignment: CDR1 LGHNA and CDR2 YSLEER. This CDR3 has 16 residues. The V end was cut by 0 bases, the J end by 0 bases, with 10 bases between. The chain's CDR3 is CASSQEPGPSTDTQYF. The CDR3, as DNA: TGCGCCAGCAGCCAAGAGCCGGGGCCAAGCACAGATACGCAGTATTTT.

This clonotype was picked up a small number of times. The chain employs TRBV5-1 and TRBJ2-2; tentative D call: TRBD1 (6 bases). CDR1 and CDR2 (germline): SGHRS, YFSETQ. Trimming left V 1 base short and J 1 base short, with 11 bases between. This CDR3 spans 16 amino acids. CDR3 residues: CASSLTAGVNTGELFF. As DNA, the CDR3 is TGCGCCAGCAGCTTGACTGCAGGGGTGAACACCGGGGAGCTGTTTTTT.

A remark on this clonotype: The junction and the germline gene differ at one end; a read error may be behind it. The chain couples TRBV11-1 to TRBJ2-4; perhaps TRBD2 as D (5 bases). The CDR3 sequence is 12 residues long. Germline lookup yields CDR1 SGHAT and CDR2 FQDESV (reference sequence). The CDR3 bases are TGTGCCAGCAGCCTAGCCGGAGACATTCAGTACTTC. The encoded protein is CASSLAGDIQYF.

This clonotype came up a few times. The rearrangement uses TRBV5-5 and TRBJ1-6; D perhaps matches TRBD1 (6 bases). Per germline, CDR1 SGHKS and CDR2 YYEKEE (reference sequence). V was shortened by 0 bases and J by 5 bases, with 12 bases between the two germline ends. The CDR3 is made up of 16 amino acids. The CDR3 bases are TGTGCCAGCAGCTTGGCTCCGGGACACAATAATTCACCCCTCCACTTT. Translating it yields CASSLAPGHNNSPLHF.

The chain carries TRBV7-8 and TRBJ1-2; TRBD1 matches 8 bases. Losses at the gene ends were 0 bases for V and 4 bases for J; bases not matched to a gene: 4. Germline V CDR1 and CDR2: SGHVS, FQNEAQ. CDR3 length: 15 residues. The CDR3 loop is CASSLARTGLYGYTF. The CDR3 DNA sequence: TGTGCCAGCAGCTTAGCGAGGACAGGGCTCTATGGCTACACCTTC. The whole variable domain, remainder taken from reference TRBV7-8 and TRBJ1-2, is GAGVSQSPRYKVAKRGQDVALRCDPISGHVSLFWYQQALGQGPEFLTYFQNEAQLDKSGLPSDRFFAERPEGSVSTLKIQRTQQEDSAVYLCASSLARTGLYGYTFGSGTRLTVV.

This clonotype was observed a few times. The V gene is TRBV12-3 or TRBV12-4, the J gene TRBJ1-2; D call uncertain. The CDR3 is 12 residues long. With 6 bases removed from V and 1 base from J, the gap between germline ends came to 6 bases. For the CDR3, the DNA is TGTGCCAGCAGCCAGAGTAACTATGGCTACACCTTC. It specifies CASSQSNYGYTF.